Listed below are T cell receptor beta chains from one sample, sequenced in a study of blood T cell repertoires in COVID-19. This table comes from immunoSEQ multiplex PCR, and its TCRdb copy is limited to in-frame clones, with some not included. The sample consists of about 310,000 clones, around nine tenths of them appearing once. Sequencing was performed on peripheral blood. These receptors were collected from a man in his fifties or sixties with active or convalescent COVID-19. Each CDR3 is given with its conserved first and last residue. D genes are given only for firm matches. Clone size is not always given. Where it is, it says once, few, many or a class for expanded clones.

d_gene: .; j_gene: TRBJ1-2; v_gene: TRBV18; abundance: once; CDR3aa: CASSPPGFYGYTF; CDR3nt: TGTGCCAGCTCACCGCCGGGGTTCTATGGCTACACCTTC
d_gene: .; j_gene: TRBJ2-7; v_gene: TRBV6-1; abundance: .; CDR3aa: CASSEPQVVVVSDEQYF; CDR3nt: TGTGCCAGCAGTGAACCTCAAGTGGTAGTTGTGTCGGACGAGCAGTACTTC
d_gene: .; j_gene: TRBJ2-3; v_gene: TRBV6-2/TRBV6-3; abundance: .; CDR3aa: CASSYVVADTQYF; CDR3nt: TGTGCCAGCAGTTACGTTGTAGCAGATACGCAGTATTTT
d_gene: .; j_gene: TRBJ2-5; v_gene: TRBV30; abundance: few; CDR3aa: CARQVQETQYF; CDR3nt: TGTGCACGACAGGTACAAGAGACCCAGTACTTC
d_gene: TRBD1; j_gene: TRBJ2-1; v_gene: TRBV9; abundance: .; CDR3aa: CASTQGGRGEQFF; CDR3nt: TGTGCCAGCACCCAAGGGGGCAGAGGTGAGCAGTTCTTC
d_gene: TRBD2; j_gene: TRBJ2-7; v_gene: TRBV6-5; abundance: once; CDR3aa: CASSPGLASDEQYF; CDR3nt: TGTGCCAGCAGCCCAGGACTAGCAAGCGACGAGCAGTACTTC
d_gene: .; j_gene: TRBJ2-7; v_gene: TRBV27; abundance: few; CDR3aa: CASSLIRQVPHEQYF; CDR3nt: TGTGCCAGCAGTTTAATAAGACAGGTGCCCCACGAGCAGTACTTC
d_gene: .; j_gene: TRBJ2-2; v_gene: TRBV19; abundance: .; CDR3aa: CASTGWTGELFF; CDR3nt: TGTGCCAGTACAGGGTGGACCGGGGAGCTGTTTTTT
d_gene: TRBD1; j_gene: TRBJ1-3; v_gene: TRBV15; abundance: once; CDR3aa: CATAHRGSSGNTIYF; CDR3nt: TGTGCCACCGCGCACAGGGGAAGCTCTGGAAACACCATATATTTT
d_gene: .; j_gene: TRBJ2-3; v_gene: TRBV7-2; abundance: .; CDR3aa: CASSLLGITDTQYF; CDR3nt: TGTGCCAGCAGCCTTTTGGGCATCACAGATACGCAGTATTTT
d_gene: TRBD1; j_gene: TRBJ1-1; v_gene: TRBV4-2; abundance: .; CDR3aa: CASSQDYRDRVYTEAFF; CDR3nt: TGTGCCAGCAGCCAAGATTATAGGGACAGGGTCTACACTGAAGCTTTCTTT
d_gene: TRBD1; j_gene: TRBJ1-2; v_gene: TRBV18; abundance: few; CDR3aa: CASRTTGDNYGYTF; CDR3nt: TGTGCCAGCCGTACTACAGGGGACAACTATGGCTACACCTTC
d_gene: TRBD2; j_gene: TRBJ2-7; v_gene: TRBV5-5; abundance: .; CDR3aa: CASSLTPTGLAYEQYF; CDR3nt: TGTGCCAGCAGCTTAACTCCTACGGGACTAGCCTACGAGCAGTACTTC
d_gene: .; j_gene: TRBJ2-7; v_gene: TRBV28; abundance: .; CDR3aa: CASSPSGSLFYEQYF; CDR3nt: TGTGCCAGCAGTCCCTCAGGGTCCCTATTCTACGAGCAGTACTTC
d_gene: .; j_gene: TRBJ1-2; v_gene: TRBV25-1; abundance: .; CDR3aa: CASSDRGSQNYGYTF; CDR3nt: TGTGCCAGCAGTGATAGGGGGTCCCAGAACTATGGCTACACCTTC
d_gene: TRBD2; j_gene: TRBJ2-3; v_gene: TRBV11-3; abundance: .; CDR3aa: CASSIGTSGTDTQYF; CDR3nt: TGTGCCAGCAGCATTGGGACTAGCGGGACAGATACGCAGTATTTT
d_gene: TRBD1; j_gene: TRBJ2-7; v_gene: TRBV7-2; abundance: few; CDR3aa: CASSYEGASEQYF; CDR3nt: TGTGCCAGCAGCTACGAGGGGGCGAGCGAGCAGTACTTC
d_gene: TRBD1; j_gene: TRBJ1-2; v_gene: TRBV4-2; abundance: .; CDR3aa: CASSQDPGGPGGYTF; CDR3nt: TGTGCCAGCAGCCAAGATCCAGGGGGACCCGGGGGCTACACCTTC
d_gene: TRBD1; j_gene: TRBJ2-7; v_gene: TRBV4-1; abundance: .; CDR3aa: CASSQGDRPSYEQYF; CDR3nt: TGCGCCAGCAGCCAAGGGGACAGGCCCTCCTACGAGCAGTACTTC
d_gene: .; j_gene: TRBJ1-1; v_gene: TRBV6-2/TRBV6-3; abundance: .; CDR3aa: CASSSTGQRTEAFF; CDR3nt: TGTGCCAGCAGTTCCACTGGACAGCGGACTGAAGCTTTCTTT
d_gene: TRBD2; j_gene: TRBJ2-1; v_gene: TRBV5-4; abundance: .; CDR3aa: CASSLDGRGYNEQFF; CDR3nt: TGTGCCAGCAGCTTGGACGGGAGGGGTTACAATGAGCAGTTCTTC
d_gene: .; j_gene: TRBJ2-1; v_gene: TRBV6-5; abundance: .; CDR3aa: CASSYSGRSYNEQFF; CDR3nt: TGTGCCAGCAGTTACTCGGGCAGGTCCTACAATGAGCAGTTCTTC
d_gene: .; j_gene: TRBJ2-2; v_gene: TRBV15; abundance: .; CDR3aa: CATSREQGSGELFF; CDR3nt: TGTGCCACCAGCAGAGAACAGGGTAGCGGGGAGCTGTTTTTT
d_gene: TRBD2; j_gene: TRBJ2-2; v_gene: TRBV28; abundance: .; CDR3aa: CASSLWGTSGFSGELFF; CDR3nt: TGTGCCAGCAGTTTATGGGGGACTAGCGGGTTCTCCGGGGAGCTGTTTTTT
d_gene: TRBD1; j_gene: TRBJ1-2; v_gene: TRBV14; abundance: .; CDR3aa: CASSQDLTPGQGENGYTF; CDR3nt: TGTGCCAGCAGCCAAGATCTGACCCCGGGACAGGGAGAAAATGGCTACACCTTC
d_gene: TRBD2; j_gene: TRBJ2-1; v_gene: TRBV2; abundance: .; CDR3aa: CASSGGPGTSLFF; CDR3nt: TGTGCCAGCAGTGGGGGGCCAGGGACTAGCCTGTTCTTC
d_gene: TRBD2; j_gene: TRBJ2-3; v_gene: TRBV4-1; abundance: .; CDR3aa: CASSPMRGGRGTDTQYF; CDR3nt: TGCGCCAGCAGCCCCATGCGGGGCGGGAGAGGGACAGATACGCAGTATTTT
d_gene: .; j_gene: TRBJ2-7; v_gene: TRBV11-3; abundance: .; CDR3aa: CASSLGTGGAYEQYF; CDR3nt: TGTGCCAGCAGCTTAGGGACCGGCGGGGCCTACGAGCAGTACTTC
d_gene: .; j_gene: TRBJ2-5; v_gene: TRBV30; abundance: once; CDR3aa: CAWSPPDSQETQYF; CDR3nt: TGTGCCTGGAGTCCGCCGGACAGCCAAGAGACCCAGTACTTC
d_gene: .; j_gene: TRBJ2-1; v_gene: TRBV27; abundance: .; CDR3aa: CASRSSSYNEQFF; CDR3nt: TGTGCCAGCAGAAGTAGCTCCTACAATGAGCAGTTCTTC
d_gene: TRBD2; j_gene: TRBJ2-1; v_gene: TRBV7-9; abundance: .; CDR3aa: CASSLAGAGGNEQFF; CDR3nt: TGTGCCAGCAGCTTAGCGGGAGCGGGGGGGAATGAGCAGTTCTTC
d_gene: .; j_gene: TRBJ2-3; v_gene: TRBV19; abundance: .; CDR3aa: CASSVGTLDTQYF; CDR3nt: TGTGCCAGTAGTGTAGGGACTTTAGATACGCAGTATTTT
d_gene: .; j_gene: TRBJ1-2; v_gene: TRBV6-4; abundance: few; CDR3aa: CASSERGGRGYGYTF; CDR3nt: TGTGCCAGCAGTGAGAGGGGGGGTCGAGGCTATGGCTACACCTTC
d_gene: .; j_gene: TRBJ1-1; v_gene: TRBV30; abundance: .; CDR3aa: CAWSVQQGIAFF; CDR3nt: TGTGCCTGGAGTGTACAACAGGGCATTGCTTTCTTT
d_gene: TRBD1; j_gene: TRBJ2-3; v_gene: TRBV7-3; abundance: .; CDR3aa: CASSYNRGDTQYF; CDR3nt: TGTGCCAGCAGCTATAACAGGGGGGATACGCAGTATTTT
d_gene: .; j_gene: TRBJ1-1; v_gene: TRBV6-5; abundance: .; CDR3aa: CASRQLGWHTEAFF; CDR3nt: TGTGCCAGCAGACAGTTGGGCTGGCACACTGAAGCTTTCTTT
d_gene: .; j_gene: TRBJ1-4; v_gene: TRBV2; abundance: .; CDR3aa: CASSEAPPGNNEKLFF; CDR3nt: TGTGCCAGCAGTGAAGCGCCGCCGGGGAACAATGAAAAACTGTTTTTT
d_gene: .; j_gene: TRBJ2-1; v_gene: TRBV6-2/TRBV6-3; abundance: .; CDR3aa: CASSYSRRTDAYNEQFF; CDR3nt: TGTGCCAGCAGTTACTCGAGGAGGACAGATGCCTACAATGAGCAGTTCTTC
d_gene: TRBD2; j_gene: TRBJ2-1; v_gene: TRBV5-1; abundance: .; CDR3aa: CASSLDGTSGRVGFF; CDR3nt: TGCGCCAGCAGCTTGGACGGGACTAGCGGGAGAGTAGGATTCTTC
d_gene: .; j_gene: TRBJ2-3; v_gene: TRBV16; abundance: .; CDR3aa: CASSQSGTGDTQYF; CDR3nt: TGTGCCAGCAGCCAATCGGGAACAGGGGATACGCAGTATTTT
d_gene: TRBD2; j_gene: TRBJ2-1; v_gene: TRBV7-3; abundance: once; CDR3aa: CASSRLLAGDLGEQFF; CDR3nt: TGTGCCAGCAGTCGCCTTCTAGCGGGAGATCTGGGTGAGCAGTTCTTC
d_gene: TRBD1; j_gene: TRBJ1-5; v_gene: TRBV2; abundance: once; CDR3aa: CASNGQGGNQPQHF; CDR3nt: TGTGCCAGCAACGGACAGGGTGGCAATCAGCCCCAGCATTTT
d_gene: .; j_gene: TRBJ1-6; v_gene: TRBV21-1; abundance: .; CDR3aa: CASTEFGQGPNSPLHF; CDR3nt: TGTGCCAGCACAGAGTTCGGACAGGGGCCAAATTCACCCCTCCACTTT
d_gene: .; j_gene: TRBJ1-6; v_gene: TRBV28; abundance: .; CDR3aa: CASSRQAYNSPLHF; CDR3nt: TGTGCCAGCAGTCGACAGGCCTATAATTCACCCCTCCACTTT
d_gene: TRBD2; j_gene: TRBJ2-2; v_gene: TRBV3-1/TRBV3-2; abundance: once; CDR3aa: CASSQVGGSAGELFF; CDR3nt: TGTGCCAGCAGCCAAGTAGGCGGGAGTGCCGGGGAGCTGTTTTTT
d_gene: TRBD1; j_gene: TRBJ2-5; v_gene: TRBV18; abundance: .; CDR3aa: CASSLHPGGGETQYF; CDR3nt: TGTGCCAGCTCACTCCACCCAGGGGGCGGAGAGACCCAGTACTTC
d_gene: .; j_gene: TRBJ2-7; v_gene: TRBV28; abundance: .; CDR3aa: CASSLGRYEQYF; CDR3nt: TGTGCCAGCAGTTTGGGCAGATACGAGCAGTACTTC
d_gene: .; j_gene: TRBJ1-5; v_gene: TRBV30; abundance: .; CDR3aa: CAWSVREHQPQHF; CDR3nt: TGTGCCTGGAGTGTAAGGGAGCATCAGCCCCAGCATTTT
d_gene: .; j_gene: TRBJ2-3; v_gene: TRBV12-3/TRBV12-4; abundance: .; CDR3aa: CASSLPPADLQYF; CDR3nt: TGTGCCAGCAGTTTACCCCCCGCGGACTTGCAGTATTTT
d_gene: .; j_gene: TRBJ2-7; v_gene: TRBV11-2; abundance: .; CDR3aa: CASLSGFSYEQYF; CDR3nt: TGTGCCAGCCTAAGCGGGTTTTCCTACGAGCAGTACTTC
d_gene: TRBD2; j_gene: TRBJ2-7; v_gene: TRBV7-2; abundance: .; CDR3aa: CASSLRTRGEEQYF; CDR3nt: TGTGCCAGCAGCTTAAGGACTAGGGGAGAGGAGCAGTACTTC
d_gene: .; j_gene: TRBJ2-7; v_gene: TRBV2; abundance: .; CDR3aa: CASRTGVIYEQYF; CDR3nt: TGTGCCAGCCGGACGGGAGTAATTTACGAGCAGTACTTC
d_gene: .; j_gene: TRBJ1-2; v_gene: TRBV6-6; abundance: .; CDR3aa: CASSLGRANYGYTF; CDR3nt: TGTGCCAGCAGTTTAGGGAGAGCTAACTATGGCTACACCTTC
d_gene: TRBD1; j_gene: TRBJ1-1; v_gene: TRBV5-1; abundance: .; CDR3aa: CASSLDRGYQEAFF; CDR3nt: TGCGCCAGCAGCTTGGACAGGGGTTATCAGGAAGCTTTCTTT
d_gene: .; j_gene: TRBJ2-7; v_gene: TRBV10-1; abundance: few; CDR3aa: CASKVGGEQYF; CDR3nt: TGCGCCAGCAAGGTCGGGGGCGAGCAGTACTTC
d_gene: .; j_gene: TRBJ1-1; v_gene: TRBV5-1; abundance: .; CDR3aa: CASSLIGANTEAFF; CDR3nt: TGCGCCAGCAGCTTGATAGGAGCGAACACTGAAGCTTTCTTT
d_gene: TRBD1; j_gene: TRBJ1-4; v_gene: TRBV28; abundance: .; CDR3aa: CASSFYGTDTNEKLFF; CDR3nt: TGTGCCAGCAGTTTTTACGGGACAGATACTAATGAAAAACTGTTTTTT
d_gene: .; j_gene: TRBJ1-2; v_gene: TRBV28; abundance: .; CDR3aa: CASSYSGAGYTF; CDR3nt: TGTGCCAGCAGTTACTCAGGGGCTGGCTACACCTTC
d_gene: TRBD1; j_gene: TRBJ1-2; v_gene: TRBV7-2; abundance: once; CDR3aa: CASSLAWGTGGGYTF; CDR3nt: TGTGCCAGCAGCTTAGCCTGGGGGACAGGGGGCGGCTACACCTTC